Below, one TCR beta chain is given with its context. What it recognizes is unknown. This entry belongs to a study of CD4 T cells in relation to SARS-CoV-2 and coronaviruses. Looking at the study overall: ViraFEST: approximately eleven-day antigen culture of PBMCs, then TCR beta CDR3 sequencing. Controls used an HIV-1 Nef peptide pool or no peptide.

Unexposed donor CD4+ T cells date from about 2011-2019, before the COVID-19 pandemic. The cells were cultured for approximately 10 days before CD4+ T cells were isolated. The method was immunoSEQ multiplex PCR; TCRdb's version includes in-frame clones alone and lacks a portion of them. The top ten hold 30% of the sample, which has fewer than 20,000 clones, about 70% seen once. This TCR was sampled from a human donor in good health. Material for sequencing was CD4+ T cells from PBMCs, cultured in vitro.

The DNA of the CDR3 is TGTGCCAGCTCACCTGGACTAGCCGAACACAATGAGCAGTTCTTC. Amino acid sequence: CASSPGLAEHNEQFF. This rearrangement joins TRBV18 to TRBJ2-1; TRBD2 agrees at 8 bases. J gave up 5 bases and V 3 bases, and 6 bases lay outside the gene matches. The germline V gene has CDR1 KGHSH and CDR2 LQKENI. The CDR3 length is 15 residues.